This T cell receptor (beta chain) was captured in a study of vaccination and CD4 T cells after COVID-19 (dated by TCRdb to 2021 to 2024). For the wider study: Every convalescent patient had a positive nasal swab PCR test for SARS-CoV-2, with mild disease in roughly nine patients and severe disease in one. The convalescent cohort comprised six males and four females, including two Hispanic individuals, seven Caucasians, two Asians and one multiracial person. Two doses of either the Pfizer-BioNTech BNT162b2 vaccine (n=8) or the Moderna mRNA-1273 vaccine (n=2) were administered to participants. Post-COVID blood samples were collected from convalescent patients a median of roughly 100 days after diagnosis, with a range of about 30 to 161 days. Post-vaccine blood samples were collected a median of about 69 days after the second vaccine dose, ranging from roughly 12 to 241 days. For stimulating the cultures, overlapping spike peptide pools were used, derived from SARS-CoV-2 as well as from the common cold coronaviruses HCoV-NL63, HCoV-OC43 and HCoV-229E. Control cultures used a CEFX viral epitope pool as positive control, an HIV-1 Nef peptide pool as negative control, or no peptide. In ten to eleven COVID-19 convalescent patients and 4 infection-naive healthy vaccine recipients, the spike-specific CD4+ TCR repertoire before mRNA vaccination was compared with the repertoire after mRNA vaccination. General study outcomes and caveats: Although the median number of SARS-CoV-2-reactive clonotypes went up from approximately 20 after infection to 30 to 45 after vaccination, the increase was not significant. Among convalescent patients, a median approximately 88% of the SARS-CoV-2-reactive clones seen after vaccination appeared only after vaccination, which suggests priming specific to the vaccine. Relatively few convalescent patients were included in the study, and early timepoints after natural infection were not analyzed. Nearly all vaccine-specific clones in convalescent patients (304 of 307) were mono-reactive for SARS-CoV-2 spike rather than cross-reactive with common cold coronaviruses.

The junction carries 18 bases between V and J, which are trimmed by 7 bases and 11 bases respectively. Spanning cysteine to phenylalanine, the CDR3 consists of 12 amino acids. Kept here is only the CDR3 DNA, which spans 36 bases and is read in frame from base 1. CDR1 and CDR2 were assigned from the germline V gene (reference sequence) as DFQATT and SNEGSKA. The library was obtained by PCR. At the Johns Hopkins FTIC core, DNA from the cultured CD4+ T cells underwent TCR sequencing with the Oncomine TCR Beta short-read assay. The QIAamp micro DNA kit was used to extract genomic DNA from the cultured CD4+ T cells. Oncomine TCR Beta libraries from cultured CD4+ T cells were pooled with unique dual indexes and sequenced on an Illumina iSeq 100. In the authors' own workflow: Non-productive sequences were removed, and CDR3s not starting with C, not ending with F or W, or shorter than 7 amino acids were discarded. Antigen-specific clonotypes were identified using the MANAFEST web application through comparison of peptide-stimulated wells with reference and other culture wells. Positive clones required FDR below 0.05, an odds ratio above 5, and productive frequency above 0.1% in at least two of three replicate wells. A clonotype counted as cross-reactive if it showed significant expansion both in the SARS-CoV-2 spike wells and in at least one common cold coronavirus spike condition. Levenshtein distances (stringdist) and unrooted phylogenetic trees (ape) in R version 3.6.1 were used to assess CDR3 homology. TCRdb handled the public reads itself, with Q25 trimming in fastp and clone calling in MiXCR, and kept productive beta chains. Rows with one shared CDR3 protein collapse into an entry with the most common genes and DNA. TCRdb assigned the V and J calls; the authors' analysis was not used. The sample table records some 10,000 distinct CDR3 sequences; 35% to 50% of these occur just once. 12% of the sample lies in the top ten.

The treatment or condition label corresponds to: approximately 10-day PBMC culture with coronavirus spike peptide pools or control peptides (ViraFEST assay). The study used the ViraFEST assay, which expanded antigen-specific T cells with peptide pools and then identified expanded clonotypes by TCR sequencing. Positive SARS-CoV-2 PCR tests in the convalescent patients dated from March to December 2020, before Alpha, Beta and Delta variants emerged in the United States. About 2 million PBMCs per well were cultured in IMDM with roughly 5% human AB serum and about 9.2 IU/ml IL-2, plus 10 ug/ml peptide pools. Half of the culture medium was replaced with fresh IL-2-containing medium on days 3 and 7. After roughly 11 days of culture, CD4+ T cells were isolated by negative selection with the EasySep CD4+ T cell isolation kit. PBMCs were separated from whole blood using Ficoll-Paque Plus gradient centrifugation and then either used fresh or cryopreserved at -140C. In general, triplicate wells were set up for every culture condition.

This clonotype was counted between two and nine times. It lacks a known antigen. The input lacks base qualities; no much larger clone sits a single base away. The sequence joins TRBV20-1 to TRBJ1-5; TRBD1 is possibly the D segment (5 matching bases). The TCR sequence derives from a human donor who had recovered from COVID-19. Sequencing was done on a sample of CD4+ T cells from blood, cultured in vitro. CDR3 protein: CSVVSGESSQHF. The DNA reads as follows: TGCAGTGTTGTTTCGGGGGAATCGTCCCAGCATTTT.